The present entry profiles one TCR beta chain with its context. What it binds is not known. The data are from a study of cytomegalovirus exposure and HLA in healthy donors. The length of the CDR3 is 12 residues. The V gene's germline CDR1 is GTSNPN and CDR2 SVGIG (reference sequence). The study, taken as a whole, reports: Among donors in an Asian-associated ancestry cluster, a later analysis reportedly found fewer N-insertions than the roughly 700-donor mean. Owing to their indistinguishability, certain V segments, notably TRBV6-2 and TRBV6-3, were excluded. TCR beta chain V- and J-gene trimming was linked, in a later analysis, to a missense variant in DCLRE1C.

Amplification used 60 Vbeta primers and 13 Jbeta primers. The repertoire was sequenced with immunoSEQ multiplex PCR; TCRdb's copy has only in-frame clones and lacks some. The table lists fewer than 250,000 clones. This chain links TRBV30 with TRBJ2-5; D is possibly TRBD2 (6 bases). The DNA end is more similar to TRBJ2-7, so the J call may be wrong. This TCR was sampled from a woman aged 30 to 39 in good health and CMV-seropositive. The source material was PBMCs. Here the CDR3 reads CAWQGLTYEQYF. CDR3 DNA: TGTGCCTGGCAGGGACTTACCTACGAGCAGTACTTC.